This T cell receptor (beta chain) was retrieved from a study of blood T cell repertoires in COVID-19 (dated by TCRdb to the early 2020s). For context, the study as a whole: The collaborator samples originated in the United States, Italy and Spain and spanned the acute and convalescent phases of COVID-19. The material from the prospective study consisted of cDNA or gDNA derived from T cells, B-cell-depleted T cells, or PBMCs. Subjects who had been exposed to COVID-19, were actively infected with it, or had recovered from it provided the deeply sampled blood TCRbeta repertoires that made up the dataset. The repertoires were released in a freely available public database meant as a resource for research on the immune response to SARS-CoV-2. Samples were obtained from the ongoing ImmuneRACE study (first 160 participants) and from roughly 1,300 subjects provided by 6 global collaborators. A de-identified subject ID, COVID-19 status, age in years and sex were almost always included in the sample metadata. HLA class I and class II types, where available, came from metadata supplied by the sample provider rather than from assay-based typing. What the work shows at the level of the full study, not this receptor alone: The amount of clinical and demographic metadata varied by source and participant and was provided uncurated.

TCRbeta CDR3 regions were amplified from genomic DNA using the immunoSEQ Assay, a bias-controlled multiplex PCR. Per the original workflow: The number of nucleated cells in each sample was estimated from the amplification of reference gene primers within the assay. To quantify the absolute abundance of each unique TCRbeta CDR3 rearrangement, sequence reads were collapsed and filtered. For each sample, productive Simpson clonality was calculated as the square root of Simpson's diversity index across productive rearrangements. TCRdb obtained this table from immuneACCESS and retained in-frame rearrangements with V and J assigned. These tables miss some clones; where compared with another copy, unresolved V genes account for less than half of the shortfall, and the remainder is unexplained. The V and J calls and clone size are taken from that table; D and trimming were inferred from the DNA. In all, the sample holds around 300,000 clones, and roughly nine tenths of those were seen once. Clones ranked in the top ten supply 3% of the sample.

Participants in the prospective study were aged roughly 18 to 100 years, lived in 20 to 25 United States geographic areas, and enrolled through a virtual design. To assign participants to cohorts, the prospective study relied on clinical history that participants themselves reported in a screening survey and a study questionnaire. ImmuneRACE Cohort 3 recovered participants were defined by two consecutive negative NP/OP PCR tests, healthcare professional clearance, or symptom resolution. In the prospective study, whole blood, serum and a nasopharyngeal or oropharyngeal swab were collected from each participant by mobile phlebotomists. Over an approximately 2-month period, participants in the prospective study had the option of providing additional blood draws and questionnaires. Blood samples from the prospective study were shipped frozen or at room temperature prior to DNA extraction. Comment on this clone: Its target antigen remains unknown. The record has no base qualities; no much larger clone is one base away.

Based on the germline V gene, the CDR1 and CDR2 sequences are KGHSH and LQKENI. Its CDR3 holds 17 amino acids, cysteine through phenylalanine. The sequence is cut down to CDR3 DNA, 51 bases in frame from base 1. V is trimmed back by 3 bases and J by 5 bases, and the junction contains 14 bases that no gene match accounts for. Sequencing was done on a sample of PBMCs or T cells enriched from blood (not recorded which). This sequence was found in a woman aged 50 to 60 who had recovered from COVID-19. The chain is assembled from TRBV18 and TRBJ2-7; 9 of the junction bases match TRBD2. The CDR3: CASSPVQTAGGRNEQYF. The DNA is TGTGCCAGCTCACCTGTCCAGACAGCGGGAGGTAGGAACGAGCAGTACTTC. The full variable domain, completed from the reference TRBV18 and TRBJ2-7 proteins outside the CDR3, reads NAGVMQNPRHLVRRRGQEARLRCSPMKGHSHVYWYRQLPEEGLKFMVYLQKENIIDESGMPKERFSAEFPKEGPSILRIQQVVRGDSAAYFCASSPVQTAGGRNEQYFGPGTRLTVT.